The 4 T cell receptor beta chains listed next were all sequenced from one sample in a study of Ad26.COV2.S vaccination and SARS-CoV-2 variants. Here immunoSEQ multiplex PCR was the method, and the copy in TCRdb shows in-frame clones only, minus some. The sample lists fewer than 500,000 clones, 90% seen once, with around 4.2% in the top ten. Treatment denoted: roughly 19 received Ad26.COV2.S at low or high dose, single or two shots; roughly five received placebo; per-sample allocation not given. The investigators took samples on day 63 after the first vaccine or placebo injection. The sequences come from peripheral blood, collected in a trial of Ad26.COV2.S vaccine versus placebo. These receptors originate from a person aged 18-65 years who received the Ad26.COV2.S COVID-19 vaccine or a placebo.

V gene TRBV29-1 combines with J gene TRBJ2-5, with D possibly TRBD2 on 6 matching bases. Germline V gene sequence: CDR1 SQVTM, CDR2 ANQGSEA. The V end lost 3 bases, the J end lost 9 bases, and 14 bases lay between the germline ends. The CDR3 is made up of 12 amino acids. CDR3 sequence (DNA): TGCAGCGTTGATGGGGGGTTGGGAGCCCAGTACTTC. As protein: CSVDGGLGAQYF.

The rearrangement uses TRBV24-1 and TRBJ2-1; the D is unclear. The germline CDR1 and CDR2 sequences are KGHDR and SFDVKD. V dropped 4 bases and J dropped 3 bases, with 12 bases sitting between them. This CDR3 spans 15 amino acids. CDR3 protein: CATSEGRTYYNEQFF. The CDR3 DNA reads as TGTGCCACCAGTGAAGGTCGAACCTACTACAATGAGCAGTTCTTC.

This clone was recorded only once. V is TRBV7-3 and J is TRBJ2-7; TRBD1 might be the D (7 bases). CDR1 SGHTA and CDR2 FQGTGA come from the germline V gene. Trimming left V 1 base short and J 2 bases short, with 12 bases between. The CDR3 spans 15 residues. CDR3: CASSLSGTAPYEQYF. CDR3 in DNA: TGTGCCAGCAGCTTAAGCGGGACAGCCCCCTACGAGCAGTACTTC. Variable domain in full (rest from reference TRBV7-3 and TRBJ2-7): GAGVSQTPSNKVTEKGKYVELRCDPISGHTALYWYRQSLGQGPEFLIYFQGTGAADDSGLPNDRFFAVRPEGSVSTLKIQRTERGDSAVYLCASSLSGTAPYEQYFGPGTRLTVT.

This sequence joins TRBV29-1 and TRBJ1-1; D call uncertain. The CDR3 runs to 13 residues. The V gene lost 5 bases and the J gene lost 3 bases, with 13 bases spanning the gap. Germline V lookup: CDR1 SQVTM, CDR2 ANQGSEA. CDR3 sequence reads: CSVLPQGHTEAFF. The CDR3 region has the DNA TGCAGCGTTCTGCCGCAAGGCCACACTGAAGCTTTCTTT.